The 3 T cell receptor beta chains in this list originate from one sample, sequenced in a study of metastatic and nonmetastatic thyroid tumors. Thyroid surgery had not been preceded by any treatment in any patient. TCRdb recomputed clones from the PCR reads via MiXCR. The top ten hold roughly 15% of the sample, which has 35,000 to 50,000 clones, roughly a quarter seen once. Input material: tumor tissue. Receptors were obtained from a female donor with papillary thyroid cancer or a benign thyroid nodule (not recorded which). Some clones in this sample may be carry-over from other donors' samples.

The sample holds many counts of this clone. The chain uses TRBV6-2 or TRBV6-3 and TRBJ2-7; possible D gene TRBD1, 5 bases. The ends were cut back, 4 bases at V and 2 bases at J, with 12 bases in the middle. The CDR3 runs to 14 residues. CDR1 MNHEY and CDR2 SVGEGT come from the germline V gene. CDR3 bases: TGTGCCAGCAGTTTCGCAGGGTGGCCCTACGAGCAGTACTTC. This gives the protein CASSFAGWPYEQYF.

The rearrangement uses TRBV27 and TRBJ2-1, with 8 bases fitting TRBD2. CDR1 is MNHEY and CDR2 is SMNVEV in the germline V gene (reference sequence). This CDR3 is 15 amino acids long. The V and J ends lost 11 bases and 1 base, in that order; junction bases with no gene match: 10. CDR3 in DNA: TGTGCCTGTTCGAGGGGGACTAGATCCTACAATGAGCAGTTCTTC. It translates to CACSRGTRSYNEQFF.

This clone was counted many times. The gene calls are TRBV6-2 or TRBV6-3 and TRBJ2-5; 7 bases are shared with TRBD2. Trimming cost V 4 bases and J 3 bases; bases outside gene matches: 2. This CDR3 contains 13 residues. Germline values: CDR1 MNHEY, CDR2 SVGEGT. The CDR3 here is CASSFREEETQYF. The DNA of the CDR3 is TGTGCCAGCAGTTTCCGGGAGGAAGAGACCCAGTACTTC.